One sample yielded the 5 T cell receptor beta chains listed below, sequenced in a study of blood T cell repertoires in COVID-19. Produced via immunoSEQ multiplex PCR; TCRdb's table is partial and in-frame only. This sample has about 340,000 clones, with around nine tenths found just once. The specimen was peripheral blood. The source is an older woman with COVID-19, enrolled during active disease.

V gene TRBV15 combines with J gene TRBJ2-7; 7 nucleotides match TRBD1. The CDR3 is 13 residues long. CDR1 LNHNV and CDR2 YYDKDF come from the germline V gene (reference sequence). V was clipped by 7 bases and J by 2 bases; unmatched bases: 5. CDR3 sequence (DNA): TGTGCCACCACCCTCGACAGGGCCTACGAGCAGTACTTC. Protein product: CATTLDRAYEQYF.

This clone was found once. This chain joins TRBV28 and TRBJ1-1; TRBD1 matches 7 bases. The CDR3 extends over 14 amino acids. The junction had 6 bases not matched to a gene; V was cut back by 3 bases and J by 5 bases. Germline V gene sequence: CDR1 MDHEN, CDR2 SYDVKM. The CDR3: CASSLSQGVTEAFF. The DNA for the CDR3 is TGTGCCAGCAGTTTGTCTCAGGGGGTAACTGAAGCTTTCTTT. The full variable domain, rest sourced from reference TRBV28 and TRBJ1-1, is DVKVTQSSRYLVKRTGEKVFLECVQDMDHENMFWYRQDPGLGLRLIYFSYDVKMKEKGDIPEGYSVSREKKERFSLILESASTNQTSMYLCASSLSQGVTEAFFGQGTRLTVV.

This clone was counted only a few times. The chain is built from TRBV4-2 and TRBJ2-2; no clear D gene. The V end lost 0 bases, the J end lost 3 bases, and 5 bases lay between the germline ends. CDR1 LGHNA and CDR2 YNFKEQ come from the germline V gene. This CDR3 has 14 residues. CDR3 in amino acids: CASSQELYTGELFF. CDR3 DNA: TGTGCCAGCAGCCAAGAACTTTACACCGGGGAGCTGTTTTTT.

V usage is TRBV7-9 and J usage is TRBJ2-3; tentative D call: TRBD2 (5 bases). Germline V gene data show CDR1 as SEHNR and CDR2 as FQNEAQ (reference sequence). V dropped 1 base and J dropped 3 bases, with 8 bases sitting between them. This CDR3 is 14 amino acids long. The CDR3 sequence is CASSLERSTDTQYF. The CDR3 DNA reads TGTGCCAGCAGCTTAGAGCGGAGTACAGATACGCAGTATTTT.

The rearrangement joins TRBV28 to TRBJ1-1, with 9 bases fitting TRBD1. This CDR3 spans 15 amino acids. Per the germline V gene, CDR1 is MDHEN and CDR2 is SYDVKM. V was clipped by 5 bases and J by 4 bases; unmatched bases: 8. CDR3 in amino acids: CASSPPGTGTTEAFF. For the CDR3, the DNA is TGTGCCAGCAGTCCACCCGGGACAGGGACCACTGAAGCTTTCTTT.